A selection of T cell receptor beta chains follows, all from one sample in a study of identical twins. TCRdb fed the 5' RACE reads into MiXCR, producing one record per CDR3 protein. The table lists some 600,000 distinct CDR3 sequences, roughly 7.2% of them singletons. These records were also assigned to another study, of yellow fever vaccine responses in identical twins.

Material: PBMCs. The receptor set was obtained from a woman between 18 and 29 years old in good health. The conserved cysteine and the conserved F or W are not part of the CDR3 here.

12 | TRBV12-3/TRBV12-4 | ASSEGSYQETQY
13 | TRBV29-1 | SVEDLAGGNTEAF
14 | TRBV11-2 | TSSTRGGPSYNEQF
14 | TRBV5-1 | ASSLSGRGATDTQY
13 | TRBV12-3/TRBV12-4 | ASSFVGVENEKLF
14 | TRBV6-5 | ASSYPLTGDDNEQF
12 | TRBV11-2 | ASSIDRGNTEAF
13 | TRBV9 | ASSVVPGSQYEQY
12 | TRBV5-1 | ASSFSGIGNTIY
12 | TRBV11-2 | ASSLMATTGELF
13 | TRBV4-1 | ASSQMTSGQETQY
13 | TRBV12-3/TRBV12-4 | ASSLHRGGNQPQH
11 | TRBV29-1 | SVYSSANYEQY
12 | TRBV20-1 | SPQGGAGYNEQF
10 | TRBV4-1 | ASSQGEESQY
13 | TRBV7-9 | ASSLSKGPNQPQH
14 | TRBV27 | ASSLSNGRAWTEAF
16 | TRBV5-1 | ASSSPAGSSSGANVLT
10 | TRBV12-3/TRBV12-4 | ASSFGGPQAF
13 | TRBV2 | ASSKGRLPGQPQH
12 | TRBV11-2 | ASSLWGQYTEAF
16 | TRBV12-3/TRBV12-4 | ASSFLDSEGDWANVLT
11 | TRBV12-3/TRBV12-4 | ASSSDSPGELF
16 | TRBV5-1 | ASTFRLAGTPGGNEQF
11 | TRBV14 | ASSQQGWTEAF
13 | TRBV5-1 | ASSLRGQNTDTQY
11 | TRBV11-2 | ASSIGTSNEQF
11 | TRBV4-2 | ASSQKGRQPQH
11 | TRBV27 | ASSLGTGGEQY
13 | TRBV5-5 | ASSSRAGPNNEQF
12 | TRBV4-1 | ASTTYGPGTEAF
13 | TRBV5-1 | ASSLGGQHAYEQY
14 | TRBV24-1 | ATSDPGQGPTGELF
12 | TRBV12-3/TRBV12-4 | ASSSGEGLEKLF
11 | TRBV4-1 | ASSQDSTDTQY
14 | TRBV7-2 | ASSLAILAGDETQY
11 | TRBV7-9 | ASSLSGSNEQF
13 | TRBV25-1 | ASSELSGFGEKLF
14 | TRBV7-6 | ASSSVRRGGSYEQY
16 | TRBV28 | ASMKGGLAGGPGNIQY